The rows below give T cell receptor beta chains drawn from one sample of a study of response to subunit inactivated influenza vaccine. TCRdb itself ran the RT-PCR reads through MiXCR, one entry per CDR3 protein. The repertoire includes about 800,000 distinct CDR3 sequences, less than 25% of them detected once, and about 10% sits in the top ten. This specimen consisted of PBMCs from blood, obtained about 5 days after vaccination. The source is a man aged 50 or older who received an inactivated influenza vaccine. Each CDR3 is given with its conserved first and last residue. Fields, in order: clone size, V gene, CDR3 length, J gene, D gene, CDR3 DNA, CDR3 protein. D genes are given only for firm matches. Some rows have no size entry. The others give once, few or many, or a class for an expanded clone.

clone_size: -
v_call: TRBV6-1
cdr3_length: 17
j_call: TRBJ2-4
d_call: -
cdr3_nt: TGTGCCAGCAGTGAAGCAACACTAGCAGGAAGCAAAAACATTCAGTACTTC
cdr3_aa: CASSEATLAGSKNIQYF

clone_size: few
v_call: TRBV12-3/TRBV12-4
cdr3_length: 14
j_call: TRBJ2-3
d_call: -
cdr3_nt: TGTGCCAGCAGTTTGGGGGCGCGCGCAGATACGCAGTATTTT
cdr3_aa: CASSLGARADTQYF

clone_size: -
v_call: TRBV2
cdr3_length: 15
j_call: TRBJ1-6
d_call: -
cdr3_nt: TGTGCCAGCAAGGACAGAAGCTCCTATAATTCACCCCTCCACTTT
cdr3_aa: CASKDRSSYNSPLHF

clone_size: -
v_call: TRBV20-1
cdr3_length: 16
j_call: TRBJ2-2
d_call: TRBD1
cdr3_nt: TGCAGCGGACTTTCGGGACAGGTTCGAGACACCGGGGAGCTGTTTTTT
cdr3_aa: CSGLSGQVRDTGELFF

clone_size: -
v_call: TRBV7-2
cdr3_length: 13
j_call: TRBJ2-7
d_call: TRBD2
cdr3_nt: TGTGCCAGCAGCTCGGGACTAGTATACGAGCAGTACTTC
cdr3_aa: CASSSGLVYEQYF

clone_size: -
v_call: TRBV6-2/TRBV6-3
cdr3_length: 15
j_call: TRBJ2-1
d_call: -
cdr3_nt: TGTGCCAGCAGCGGAACAGGGGGGGGGAACAATGAGCAGTTCTTC
cdr3_aa: CASSGTGGGNNEQFF

clone_size: -
v_call: TRBV18
cdr3_length: 13
j_call: TRBJ1-4
d_call: -
cdr3_nt: TGTGCCAGCTCACCAGACAGAAATGAAAAACTGTTTTTT
cdr3_aa: CASSPDRNEKLFF

clone_size: many
v_call: TRBV12-3/TRBV12-4
cdr3_length: 13
j_call: TRBJ1-5
d_call: -
cdr3_nt: TGTGCCAGCAGTTTTGAGCGCAATCAGCCCCAGCATTTT
cdr3_aa: CASSFERNQPQHF

clone_size: few
v_call: TRBV6-1
cdr3_length: 15
j_call: TRBJ2-6
d_call: TRBD1
cdr3_nt: TGTGCCAGCAACAAAGGGGGCGCTGGGGCCAACGTCCTGACTTTC
cdr3_aa: CASNKGGAGANVLTF

clone_size: -
v_call: TRBV18
cdr3_length: 13
j_call: TRBJ2-7
d_call: -
cdr3_nt: TGTGCCAGCTCACCGACGGACCTTTACGAGCAGTACTTC
cdr3_aa: CASSPTDLYEQYF

clone_size: once
v_call: TRBV28
cdr3_length: 15
j_call: TRBJ2-7
d_call: TRBD2
cdr3_nt: TGTGCCACAATCGTAGCGGGAGGGCCGATTTACGAGCAGTACTTC
cdr3_aa: CATIVAGGPIYEQYF

clone_size: few
v_call: TRBV7-9
cdr3_length: 15
j_call: TRBJ1-5
d_call: TRBD1
cdr3_nt: TGTGCCAGCAGCGCCTACCGGGACAGGGGACAGCCCCAGCATTTT
cdr3_aa: CASSAYRDRGQPQHF

clone_size: -
v_call: TRBV3-1
cdr3_length: 13
j_call: TRBJ2-7
d_call: -
cdr3_nt: TGTGCCAGCAGCCAACGGGAGTACTACGAGCAGTACTTC
cdr3_aa: CASSQREYYEQYF

clone_size: few
v_call: TRBV20-1
cdr3_length: 16
j_call: TRBJ2-5
d_call: -
cdr3_nt: TGCAGTGCTAGATTGCCCTTCGGGAGAATCCAAGAGACCCAGTACTTC
cdr3_aa: CSARLPFGRIQETQYF

clone_size: few
v_call: TRBV19
cdr3_length: 15
j_call: TRBJ1-5
d_call: -
cdr3_nt: TGTGCCAGTAGTTTCGACCCTTACAGCAATCAGCCCCAGCATTTT
cdr3_aa: CASSFDPYSNQPQHF

clone_size: many
v_call: TRBV18
cdr3_length: 16
j_call: TRBJ2-3
d_call: -
cdr3_nt: TGTGCCAGCTCACCCGTTGCCGGCGTCAGCACAGATACGCAGTATTTT
cdr3_aa: CASSPVAGVSTDTQYF

clone_size: -
v_call: TRBV6-1
cdr3_length: 14
j_call: TRBJ2-1
d_call: TRBD2
cdr3_nt: TGTGCCGGATCACTCGGACTAGAGATCGATGAGCAGTTCTTC
cdr3_aa: CAGSLGLEIDEQFF

clone_size: few
v_call: TRBV20-1
cdr3_length: 14
j_call: TRBJ1-2
d_call: TRBD1
cdr3_nt: TGCAGTGCTAGTGGGGGACAGCCTAACTATGGCTACACCTTC
cdr3_aa: CSASGGQPNYGYTF

clone_size: -
v_call: TRBV28
cdr3_length: 15
j_call: TRBJ2-7
d_call: TRBD1
cdr3_nt: TGTGCCAGCAGTTCTAGACAGGGGTGGTATAGCGAGCAGTACTTC
cdr3_aa: CASSSRQGWYSEQYF

clone_size: many
v_call: TRBV12-3/TRBV12-4
cdr3_length: 12
j_call: TRBJ1-2
d_call: -
cdr3_nt: TGTGCCAGCAGTCAATACAGCTATGGCTACACCTTC
cdr3_aa: CASSQYSYGYTF

clone_size: many
v_call: TRBV18
cdr3_length: 16
j_call: TRBJ1-2
d_call: -
cdr3_nt: TGTGCCAGCTCACCCCCCGGGACACAACTGATAGGGGGCTACACCTTC
cdr3_aa: CASSPPGTQLIGGYTF

clone_size: many
v_call: TRBV7-9
cdr3_length: 13
j_call: TRBJ1-4
d_call: -
cdr3_nt: TGTGCCAGCAGCTTAGACACGGATGAAAAACTGTTTTTT
cdr3_aa: CASSLDTDEKLFF

clone_size: few
v_call: TRBV7-9
cdr3_length: 16
j_call: TRBJ2-7
d_call: TRBD2
cdr3_nt: TGTGCCAGCAGCTCCCCGCCCGGGACTAGCGCCCACGAGCAGTACTTC
cdr3_aa: CASSSPPGTSAHEQYF

clone_size: -
v_call: TRBV20-1
cdr3_length: 15
j_call: TRBJ2-1
d_call: -
cdr3_nt: TGCAGTGCTAGCGGACAGCTTAGCTCCTACAATGAGCAGTTCTTC
cdr3_aa: CSASGQLSSYNEQFF

clone_size: -
v_call: TRBV27
cdr3_length: 14
j_call: TRBJ2-7
d_call: TRBD2
cdr3_nt: TGTGCCAGTACACCGGGACTAGCGTCCTACGAGCAGTACTTC
cdr3_aa: CASTPGLASYEQYF

clone_size: once
v_call: TRBV5-1
cdr3_length: 16
j_call: TRBJ2-5
d_call: TRBD2
cdr3_nt: TGCGCCAGCAGCTTAGGACTAGTCATCGGTCGAGAGACCCAGTACTTC
cdr3_aa: CASSLGLVIGRETQYF

clone_size: many
v_call: TRBV5-6
cdr3_length: 15
j_call: TRBJ2-1
d_call: TRBD1
cdr3_nt: TGTGCCAGCAGCTCTGGACAGGGGGCTTGGGATGAGCAGTTCTTC
cdr3_aa: CASSSGQGAWDEQFF

clone_size: many
v_call: TRBV20-1
cdr3_length: 12
j_call: TRBJ2-1
d_call: -
cdr3_nt: TGCAGTGCTGGGGGTGGAGTTGGTGAGCAGTTCTTC
cdr3_aa: CSAGGGVGEQFF